Described below is a single T cell receptor beta chain sequence and its context. Its antigen is as yet unknown. The CDR3 covers 16 residues. Germline values: CDR1 MNHEY, CDR2 SMNVEV (reference sequence). The V and J ends lost 5 bases and 7 bases respectively, with 24 bases between them. Profiling relied on immunoSEQ multiplex PCR, and the TCRdb table lists in-frame clones only, not all of them. This sample yields about 130,000 clones, of which 75% to 95% are seen a single time; approximately 3% belongs to the top ten. This sample was included in a study of T cell responses to AZD1222 COVID-19 vaccine. Study-level results: Samples come after the peak T cell response, not at day 14. Spike-specific TCR breadth and depth both grew after two AZD1222 doses.

The receptor was derived from an adult in good health. Sample: peripheral blood, taken on day 0 of AZD1222 vaccination. V gene TRBV27 combines with J gene TRBJ2-7, with D tentatively TRBD2 (7 bases). CDR3 in amino acids: CASSRPGGGSSEEQYF. CDR3 sequence (DNA): TGTGCCAGCAGTCGCCCTGGGGGCGGGAGTTCGGAAGAGCAGTACTTC.